The present TCR beta chain was sequenced within a study of CDR3 diversity in severe acne. TCRdb called the PCR reads again in MiXCR, with one record for every CDR3 protein. This table has roughly 100,000 distinct CDR3 sequences, roughly half appearing once. The CDR3 contains 13 residues. The V end lost 0 bases, the J end lost 5 bases, and 4 bases lay between the germline ends. The germline CDR1 and CDR2 sequences are MGHDK and SYGVNS. What was sequenced was blood. V gene TRBV25-1 combines with J gene TRBJ2-2, with D uncertain. The origin of this receptor is a male donor with acne. CDR3 loop: CASSEYSTGELFF. The DNA of the CDR3 is TGTGCCAGCAGTGAATACAGTACCGGGGAGCTGTTTTTT. Full variable domain (missing parts from reference TRBV25-1 and TRBJ2-2): EADIYQTPRYLVIGTGKKITLECSQTMGHDKMYWYQQDPGMELHLIHYSYGVNSTEKGDLSSESTVSRIRTEHFPLTLESARPSHTSQYLCASSEYSTGELFFGEGSRLTVL.